The following is a T cell receptor beta chain sequence with its context. It has no known antigen specificity. Base quality data are lacking; no much larger clone is found one base away. Library generation was performed with the immunoSEQ multiplex PCR assay. A mixture of 60 forward primers for TCR Vbeta segments and 13 reverse primers for TCR Jbeta segments was used in the multiplex PCR. A multiplex PCR assay on genomic DNA amplified the CDR3 region of rearranged TCR beta genes. On the Illumina HiSeq System, the amplified TCR beta libraries were sequenced as 87-base-pair reads. Processing in the source paper ran as follows. A later analysis counted some 74 million unique TCR beta chains across the 666 repertoires, and roughly 10 million of these chains were shared by at least two donors. Raw reads were error-corrected and collapsed into unique sequences with a nearest-neighbor algorithm that merged closely related sequences to remove PCR and sequencing errors. To assign V, D and J gene segments, CDR3 sequences were aligned to IMGT reference sequences. For a sequence to be retained, a match of at least six nucleotides to both a V gene segment and a J gene segment was required. A rearrangement counted as productive if the CDR3 had no stop codons and remained in frame with V and J, and every other rearrangement counted as non-productive. CDR3 was defined according to IMGT convention as the region running from the second conserved V-encoded cysteine to the conserved J-encoded phenylalanine. The earlier analysis of approximately 500 of the donors excluded sequences that lacked an unambiguous match to a single V gene segment. In an earlier analysis of roughly 600 of the donors, a V segment was called functional when productive rearrangements were above 56.7%, and segregating when the standard deviation between donors exceeded 5%. A statistical classification framework was built to diagnose cytomegalovirus status from the catalog of TCR beta chain sequences. In a later analysis, TCR nucleotide sequences were compared against IMGT/GENE-DB human TR gene sequences so that V and J genes could be assigned. In a later analysis, CDR3 sequences and most-parsimonious VDJ recombination scenarios were assigned using the TCRdist pipeline. In a later analysis, each TCR beta chain was defined by its CDR3 amino acid sequence together with its V-gene family, and reads without a unique V-gene family were excluded. As a way to deal with suspected cross-contamination and a sequencing artifact, a later analysis dropped approximately 590 nucleotide sequences that were highly shared and had low generation probability. In a later analysis, a clonal expansion index for each public chain was calculated from normalized within-repertoire ranks of inferred template counts. In a later analysis, generation probabilities were computed using a VDJ recombination model fitted to out-of-frame rearrangements, and the results were checked against IGoR. In a later analysis, TCR-TCR, TCR-HLA and TCR-CMV co-occurrence was scored with hypergeometric tests, and a repertoire-size bias correction was applied to TCR pairs. False discovery rates were estimated in a later analysis by permuting HLA or CMV assignments 20 times. In a later analysis, co-occurring TCRs were grouped with DBSCAN, and TCRdist sequence similarity was added when clustering was performed within HLA-allele-positive subsets. Repertoires with fewer than 30,000 or more than 120,000 public chains, plus five repertoires with anomalous nucleotide sharing, were excluded from co-occurrence clustering. TCRdb holds this immuneACCESS table with in-frame rearrangements only. Some clones are missing; in checked studies, unresolved V genes explain under half, and the rest has no known cause. Clonal size and the V and J genes are those of that table, whereas D and trimming came from the DNA. This sample comprises roughly 180,000 clones, roughly 83% of them detected only once. The top ten clones comprise about 1.2% of the sample.

The data are from a study of cytomegalovirus exposure and HLA in healthy donors (dated by TCRdb to between 2016 and 2019). For the wider study: In an earlier analysis of roughly 590 of the donors, about 270 Gb of sequence data and 90 million to 120 million unique TCR beta sequences from roughly 190 million T cells were reported. Along with the roughly 700-subject first cohort, a separate validation cohort of over a hundred different subjects was used. Of the roughly 430 genotyped donors, approximately 82% fell in the genetic ancestry cluster associated with self-reported Caucasian donors. A later genetic analysis used genome-wide SNP genotypes for about 65% of the roughly 700 donors, treating that subset as a discovery cohort. Every discovery cohort repertoire had been produced on one sequencing platform. In the later analysis, no new phenotypic data were used to find candidate immune exposures; instead, reliance was placed on TCR beta sequences and their occurrence across donors. To predict cytomegalovirus infection status, the study brought together high-throughput TCR immunosequencing, statistical association of individual TCRs with disease status, and machine learning. An earlier analysis of several hundred of the donors applied high-throughput TCR beta sequencing to assess whether each TCR beta V gene segment acted as functional or pseudogenic. An early release covering 550 to 650 HLA-typed donors comprised 250 to 350 gigabases of sequencing data and tens of millions of unique TCR sequences. Across roughly 420 genotyped donors of the cohort, an average of 235,054 unique TCR beta nucleotide sequences per donor were sequenced, and roughly 17% of those sequences were non-productive. Because of strong linkage in the cohort, five DR-DQ haplotypes were treated as single units for association and clustering. Typing coverage varied by locus: roughly 620-630 donors for A, B, C, DRB1 and DQB1; 500 to 550 for DQA1; more than 600 for DPA1; about 450 for DPB1. A later analysis re-examined previously published TCR beta repertoires from roughly 650 donors and added high-resolution HLA genotyping to investigate patterns of TCR occurrence. The study profiled the T cell repertoires of around 700 subjects by immunosequencing and related them to cytomegalovirus serostatus. Alongside the repertoire data, information on donor age, sex, ethnicity and CMV serostatus was compiled. The study aimed to test whether cataloging public T cell receptors could reveal signatures of past pathogen exposure. Class I and class II HLA loci were covered by the typing at four-digit resolution. What the authors observed across the whole study: Cytomegalovirus status was reported to be diagnosed by the classifier with high specificity and sensitivity in both the original and validation cohorts. According to the authors, the approach could potentially be generalized to other disease states and immunological phenotypes. In an earlier analysis of around 600 of the donors, most TCR beta V segments were observed in productive rearrangements about 90% or about 30% of the time, broadly matching IMGT annotations. The 87-base-pair reads could not distinguish some IMGT-functional V segments, including TRBV6-2 and TRBV6-3, so those segments were excluded. A further reported finding was that TCR beta sequences accurately predicted the HLA-A and HLA-B alleles for most subjects in the first cohort. Most TCR sequences were observed very rarely across donors, whereas some public TCRs were present in many individuals. In a later analysis, several top co-occurrence clusters were reported to appear linked to parvovirus B19, influenza, CMV and Epstein-Barr virus. When HLA alleles, especially DR and DQ, strongly co-occurred, TCR associations were difficult to assign to individual alleles. In a later analysis, most CMV-associated TCR beta chains were found to appear HLA-restricted, with HLA associations seemingly driven largely by CMV exposure. At a false discovery rate of 0.05, a later analysis linked about 17,000 TCR beta sequences to specific HLA alleles. A cluster of highly shared sequence variants was judged likely to represent a technical artifact of the sequencing pipeline. V-gene and J-gene trimming of TCR beta chains was associated with a missense DCLRE1C variant in a later genetic analysis, and the association was replicated in an independent cohort. Presence/absence analyses assumed roughly uniform sequencing depth across donors, an assumption that may not hold. According to a later analysis, TCR association rates differed among HLA loci, with DRB1 alleles showing the most associated TCRs and HLA-C alleles showing the fewest. HLA typing was unavailable for some donors at each locus, so association tests used only the typed subset. The study listed 150 to 200 TCR beta chains as associated with cytomegalovirus. In a later analysis, HLA-associated TCR beta chains were found to be more clonally expanded and to have lower generation probabilities than equally common non-associated chains. Correlated functional status among segregating V segments might be attributable to linkage disequilibrium, but an unknown experimental factor could not be ruled out. A few of the identified cytomegalovirus-associated TCR beta chains were confirmed in vitro to be specific for cytomegalovirus antigens. Immune exposure information for the cohort was limited to CMV serostatus. Only TCR beta chains were sequenced in this cohort, and the absence of alpha or paired-chain data limited detectable features. The earlier analysis of a few hundred of the donors excluded 15 to 20 rarely observed V segments, including chromosome 9 orphons, because counts were too low. Compared with the roughly 600-donor mean, donors in an Asian-associated ancestry cluster had fewer N-insertions in productive TCRs, according to a later genetic analysis.

According to the germline V gene, CDR1 reads SQVTM and CDR2 reads ANQGSEA. From its cysteine to its phenylalanine, the CDR3 spans 12 amino acids. The kept DNA is CDR3 alone, 36 bases in frame from the first base. Compared with germline, V lacks 6 bases and J lacks 4 bases; bases without a gene match: 5. The cohort consisted of 670 or so healthy bone marrow donors. At the time of sampling, every cohort member was nominally healthy, though immune exposures that went unrecorded were likely present. The donor was CMV seronegative and was included in the group of over 300 seronegative cohort members. A peripheral blood sample was provided by each donor, and peripheral blood mononuclear cells were used for TCR beta sequencing. Genomic DNA was extracted from the blood cell samples with the Qiagen DNeasy Blood Extraction Kit.

The V and J genes are TRBV29-1 and TRBJ1-1; 7 junctional bases match TRBD1. The sequencing sample was made of PBMCs. The TCR was taken from a boy under 10 years old in good health and CMV-seronegative. The DNA reads TGCAGCGTGGAACCAGGGGGCACTGAAGCTTTCTTT. Its protein product is CSVEPGGTEAFF.